The sequence of this T cell receptor (beta chain) was determined in a study of cytomegalovirus exposure and HLA in healthy donors. Study summary: An earlier analysis identified 95 million to 120 million unique TCR beta sequences in about 179 million T cells. General study findings and limits: The authors considered a cluster of highly shared sequence variants likely to be a sequencing artifact. Cytomegalovirus-associated TCR beta chains were listed, numbering 164. Previous analysis showed most TCR beta V segments were productive about 87% or about 30% of the time.

The count of this clone is one. Its antigen is unidentified. The identical CDR3 is also encoded by other nucleotide sequences in the sample. Researchers ran the PCR with 60 Vbeta and 13 Jbeta primers. The data were produced by immunoSEQ multiplex PCR, yet TCRdb's version contains in-frame clones alone and is incomplete. Found here are 150,000 to 200,000 clones, 77% of them singletons; the top ten hold about 1.4%. Germline V gene data show CDR1 as SGHTA and CDR2 as FQGTGA. The V end lost 0 bases, the J end lost 3 bases, and 8 bases lay between the germline ends. This CDR3 has 14 residues. Sample: PBMCs. The source is a young woman in good health and CMV-seronegative. The chain joins TRBV7-3 to TRBJ1-1; the D gene is possibly TRBD1 (5 bases). Written as DNA, the CDR3 is TGTGCCAGCAGCTTAACGGGGGGGGACACTGAAGCTTTCTTT. Amino acid sequence: CASSLTGGDTEAFF.